The following is a T cell receptor beta chain sequence with its context. Its antigen is as yet unknown. The data were taken from a study of T cells after yellow fever vaccination. TCRdb used MiXCR to reprocess the 5' RACE reads, holding one entry per CDR3 protein. The sample carries 300,000 to 400,000 distinct CDR3 sequences, about 8.3% recorded once. Overall study findings and caveats: Most primary-vaccination clones reappeared after the booster (96% CD4, roughly 88% CD8). Contaminants from the bulk population, in the form of abundant clonotypes, could be found in FACS-sorted repertoires.

The length of the CDR3 is 12 residues. Germline assignment: CDR1 LGHNA and CDR2 YNFKEQ. Trimming stripped 3 bases from V and 9 bases from J, with 10 bases between. Sample: PBMCs, taken approximately 40 days after the first yellow fever vaccination. The chain has TRBV4-2 and TRBJ2-3; D is unclear. The source is a man between 18 and 29 years old who received the YFV17D yellow fever vaccine. In DNA form, the CDR3 reads TGTGCCAGCAGCCAGGTGGTAGGGACGCAGTATTTT. This sequence encodes CASSQVVGTQYF.